This TCR beta chain was obtained from a study of T cell responses to AZD1222 COVID-19 vaccine. Here immunoSEQ multiplex PCR was the method, and the copy in TCRdb shows in-frame clones only, minus some. This table has about 83,000 clones, 75% to 90% appearing once. Germline V gives CDR1 GTSNPN, CDR2 SVGIG (reference sequence). V shed 3 bases and J 2 bases; nucleotides not matched to a gene: 1. This CDR3 region has 14 residues. This clonotype was sampled from an adult who received the AZD1222 COVID-19 vaccine. This sample comprised peripheral blood, obtained 28 days after the second AZD1222 dose. V gene TRBV30 combines with J gene TRBJ2-3, with 11 bases aligning to TRBD2. DNA of the CDR3: TGTGCCTGGAGACTAGCGGGAGCCACAGATACGCAGTATTTT. This codes for CAWRLAGATDTQYF.